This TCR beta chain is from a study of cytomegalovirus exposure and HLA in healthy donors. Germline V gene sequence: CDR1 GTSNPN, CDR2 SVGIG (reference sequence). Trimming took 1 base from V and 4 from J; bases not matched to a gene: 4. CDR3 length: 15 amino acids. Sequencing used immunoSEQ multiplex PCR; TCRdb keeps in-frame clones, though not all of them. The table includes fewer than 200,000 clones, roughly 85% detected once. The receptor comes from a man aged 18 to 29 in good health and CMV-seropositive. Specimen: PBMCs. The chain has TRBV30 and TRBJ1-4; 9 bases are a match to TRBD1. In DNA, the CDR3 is TGTGCCTGGAGTGCCCTGACAGGGGGTAATGAAAAACTGTTTTTT. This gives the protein CAWSALTGGNEKLFF.